The 30 T cell receptor beta chains below all came from one sample that was sequenced in a study of blood T cell repertoires in COVID-19. Measured with immunoSEQ multiplex PCR; TCRdb has only the in-frame clones, and not every one. Of around 130,000 clones in the sample, approximately 87% were seen once. Sequencing was performed on peripheral blood. The receptor set was obtained from a man between 65 and 80 years old with active COVID-19.

This sequence joins TRBV9 and TRBJ2-7, with 8 bases fitting TRBD1. The J segment lost 2 bases and the V segment lost 6 bases, leaving 4 bases of the junction unmatched. CDR1 and CDR2 (germline): SGDLS, YYNGEE. This CDR3 is built from 13 residues. The CDR3 DNA reads as TGTGCCAGCATCCACAGGGGGGCCTACGAGCAGTACTTC. Protein product: CASIHRGAYEQYF.

The gene calls are TRBV6-2 or TRBV6-3 and TRBJ2-1; 9 bases map to TRBD2. The CDR3 contains 12 residues. Per the germline V gene, CDR1 is MNHEY and CDR2 is SVGEGT. V lost 6 bases, J lost 12 bases, and 6 bases stayed unmatched. CDR3 nucleotide sequence: TGTGCCAGCAGCCTCGGGACTAGCAGGCAGTTCTTC. It yields the protein CASSLGTSRQFF.

This chain uses TRBV29-1 with TRBJ2-6; D might be TRBD1 (6 bases). Looked up from germline, CDR1 is SQVTM and CDR2 is ANQGSEA. This CDR3 is 13 amino acids long. The germline V and J ends were trimmed by 4 bases and 12 bases, with 16 bases remaining between them. The CDR3 here is CSVGENTGSVLTF. CDR3 sequence (DNA): TGCAGCGTTGGCGAGAACACAGGGAGCGTCCTGACTTTC.

This clone was found once. The chain combines TRBV10-3 with TRBJ1-5; maybe TRBD1 (5 bases). V gave up 7 bases and J gave up 0 bases, with 10 bases separating them. Germline assignment: CDR1 ENHRY and CDR2 SYGVKD. This CDR3 contains 14 residues. The CDR3 nucleotides read TGTGCCATCATTCGGGGGTATAGCAATCAGCCCCAGCATTTT. Protein sequence: CAIIRGYSNQPQHF.

This rearrangement joins TRBV5-8 to TRBJ2-5; 10 bases map to TRBD1. The V and J ends lost 3 bases and 1 base, in that order; junction bases with no gene match: 3. CDR1 SGHTS and CDR2 YDEGEE come from the germline V gene. CDR3 length: 15 residues. The CDR3 nucleotides are TGTGCCAGCAGCTGGGGGGACAGGGGCCAAGAGACCCAGTACTTC. It codes for CASSWGDRGQETQYF.

This clone was observed a single time. V gene TRBV6-6 combines with J gene TRBJ1-5, with a weak D call TRBD1 (6 bases). CDR3 size: 15 residues. Germline CDR1 and CDR2: MNHNY and SVGAGI (reference sequence). Trimming took 2 bases from V and 4 from J, leaving 12 bases between them. CDR3 bases: TGTGCCAGCAGTTACAACGGGGGGGCGAATCAGCCCCAGCATTTT. It encodes CASSYNGGANQPQHF.

The V gene is TRBV7-9, the J gene TRBJ2-5, with D perhaps TRBD2 (5 bases). Trimming took off 2 bases at V and 5 bases at J, with 15 bases between the two ends. The germline CDR1 and CDR2 sequences are SEHNR and FQNEAQ (reference sequence). This CDR3 region has 15 residues. The CDR3: CASSLIRDPGETQYF. The CDR3 DNA reads TGTGCCAGCAGCTTAATCCGGGATCCGGGCGAGACCCAGTACTTC.

The V gene is TRBV4-3, the J gene TRBJ2-3; D is perhaps TRBD1 (5 bases). Germline values: CDR1 LGHNA, CDR2 YSLEER. The ends were cut back, 4 bases at V and 2 bases at J, with 10 bases in the middle. This CDR3 comprises 14 residues. The CDR3, as DNA: TGCGCCAGCAGCCTCCAGGGTAACACAGATACGCAGTATTTT. The encoded protein is CASSLQGNTDTQYF.

This clone has just a few counts. The chain recombines TRBV2 with TRBJ1-4, with a weak D call TRBD1 (5 bases). The CDR3 is made up of 14 amino acids. With 0 bases removed from V and 8 bases from J, the gap between germline ends came to 10 bases. Germline V CDR1 and CDR2: SNHLY, FYNNEI. DNA for the CDR3: TGTGCCAGCAGTGAAGCGCAGGGAGGAGAAAAACTGTTTTTT. It translates to CASSEAQGGEKLFF.

This clone was picked up a small number of times. The rearrangement uses TRBV5-1 and TRBJ2-1; maybe TRBD2 (5 bases). Trimming took off 0 bases at V and 0 bases at J, with 7 bases between the two ends. The CDR3 is 15 amino acids. Looked up from germline, CDR1 is SGHRS and CDR2 is YFSETQ. The CDR3 loop reads CASSLVASSYNEQFF. The CDR3 DNA reads TGCGCCAGCAGCTTGGTAGCGAGCTCCTACAATGAGCAGTTCTTC.

The rearrangement links TRBV11-3 to TRBJ2-1; D uncertain. Germline V gives CDR1 SGHNT, CDR2 YENEEA. The CDR3 contains 14 residues. V was cut by 0 bases and J by 4 bases, with 7 bases left in between. In nucleotides, the CDR3 is TGTGCCAGCAGCTTAGATCGCGATTACAATGAGCAGTTCTTC. Its translation: CASSLDRDYNEQFF.

V usage is TRBV6-2 or TRBV6-3 and J usage is TRBJ1-4; D gene ambiguous. The CDR3 runs to 14 residues. Germline CDR1 reads MNHEY; CDR2 reads SVGEGT. Trimming took off 6 bases at V and 0 bases at J, with 8 bases between the two ends. Here the CDR3 DNA reads TGTGCCAGCAGCAAAGGAGCAACTAATGAAAAACTGTTTTTT. Protein: CASSKGATNEKLFF.

V and J are TRBV9 and TRBJ2-6; a possible D gene is TRBD2 (5 bases). Trimming stripped 0 bases from V and 0 bases from J, with 13 bases between. CDR1 SGDLS and CDR2 YYNGEE come from the germline V gene. The CDR3 spans 18 residues. The CDR3 DNA reads TGTGCCAGCAGCGTAGTTGGGAGCCTCCCCTCTGGGGCCAACGTCCTGACTTTC. Translating it yields CASSVVGSLPSGANVLTF.

The V and J genes are TRBV6-5 and TRBJ2-2; 9 nucleotides match TRBD2. V gave up 6 bases and J gave up 5 bases; unmatched junction bases: 7. The CDR3 length is 15 residues. Germline CDR1 is MNHEY and CDR2 is SVGAGI. The CDR3 here is CASRLAGEITGELFF. CDR3 nucleotides: TGTGCCAGCAGGTTAGCGGGAGAGATTACCGGGGAGCTGTTTTTT.

As regards this clone: At one of its ends the junction is not consistent with the germline gene, which may arise from a read error. This chain joins TRBV6-5 and TRBJ2-1, with D tentatively TRBD2 (6 bases). This CDR3 has 13 residues. Germline CDR1 reads MNHEY; CDR2 reads SVGAGI. CDR3 residues: CASSRDSNNEQFF. The CDR3 nucleotides are TGTGCCAGCAGCCGGGACTCCAACAATGAGCAGTTCTTC.

In its sample, this clone was seen once. V is TRBV5-6 and J is TRBJ2-3, with 12 bases aligning to TRBD1. The CDR3 consists of 15 residues. The V gene's germline CDR1 is SGHDT and CDR2 YYEEEE. Unmatched junction bases numbered 7, after V lost 7 bases and J lost 4 bases. CDR3 nucleotide sequence: TGTGCCAGCTACGCCGGGACAGGGGGCGCAGATACGCAGTATTTT. Translation: CASYAGTGGADTQYF.

The chain uses TRBV28 and TRBJ2-2; tentatively, D is TRBD1 (6 bases). Trimming left V 3 bases short and J 5 bases short, with 13 bases between. Germline V gives CDR1 MDHEN, CDR2 SYDVKM. This CDR3 is built from 15 residues. The chain's CDR3 is CASSFLQGGTGELFF. CDR3 nucleotide sequence: TGTGCCAGCAGTTTCCTACAGGGCGGGACCGGGGAGCTGTTTTTT.

V is TRBV6-1 and J is TRBJ1-6; 9 bases are shared with TRBD1. The CDR3 totals 14 residues. Per the germline V gene, CDR1 is MNHNS and CDR2 is SASEGT. Unmatched junction bases numbered 3, after V lost 2 bases and J lost 10 bases. CDR3 coding DNA: TGTGCCAGCAGTGAATGGGACAGGGTCTCACCCCTCCACTTT. Its translation: CASSEWDRVSPLHF.

The V call is TRBV24-1, the J call TRBJ2-1, with TRBD2 matching over 14 bases. The CDR3 is made up of 15 amino acids. Trimming removed 9 bases from V and 6 bases from J; junction bases left unmatched: 6. The germline V gene has CDR1 KGHDR and CDR2 SFDVKD. CDR3 DNA: TGTGCCACCTCTCCAGGGACTAGCGGGAGCAATGAGCAGTTCTTC. It yields the protein CATSPGTSGSNEQFF.

The chain combines TRBV10-3 with TRBJ2-1, with 7 positions matching TRBD2. This CDR3 is 14 amino acids long. After removal of 4 bases from V and 4 bases from J, the junction contained 4 bases not matched to a gene. CDR1 and CDR2 (germline): ENHRY, SYGVKD. The CDR3 nucleotides are TGTGCCATCAGTGGGCTAGCGGATTACAATGAGCAGTTCTTC. This encodes CAISGLADYNEQFF.

This rearrangement joins TRBV20-1 to TRBJ1-2; D not certain. The CDR3 runs to 11 residues. Germline V lookup: CDR1 DFQATT, CDR2 SNEGSKA (reference sequence). V lost 3 bases and J 5 bases, leaving 7 bases between the germline ends. The CDR3: CSARSTYGYTF. The CDR3 DNA sequence: TGCAGTGCTAGGAGTACGTATGGCTACACCTTC.

The gene calls are TRBV27 and TRBJ2-7; the D gene is possibly TRBD2 (6 bases). The CDR3 totals 15 residues. The V and J ends lost 6 bases and 2 bases respectively, with 17 bases between them. Germline V gene sequence: CDR1 MNHEY, CDR2 SMNVEV (reference sequence). Written as DNA, the CDR3 is TGTGCCAGCAGGAGGAGGGGCCTGAACACCTACGAGCAGTACTTC. Protein product: CASRRRGLNTYEQYF.

The chain carries TRBV30 and TRBJ2-4; 13 bases are shared with TRBD2. This CDR3 comprises 19 residues. The germline CDR1 and CDR2 sequences are GTSNPN and SVGIG (reference sequence). V was clipped by 2 bases and J by 0 bases; unmatched bases: 10. CDR3 loop: CAWSPRGLAGYLAKNIQYF. In nucleotides, the CDR3 is TGTGCCTGGAGTCCCAGGGGACTAGCGGGATATTTAGCCAAAAACATTCAGTACTTC.

J is TRBJ1-2 and V is TRBV3-1 (or the pseudogene TRBV3-2); no clear D. Germline lookup yields CDR1 LGHDT and CDR2 YNNKEL (reference sequence). The V gene lost 0 bases and the J gene lost 8 bases, with 16 bases spanning the gap. The length of the CDR3 is 15 residues. The CDR3 nucleotides read TGTGCCAGCAGCCAAGATCTTCCAGGACGGGGAGGCTACACCTTC. It translates to CASSQDLPGRGGYTF.

The rearrangement joins TRBV7-6 to TRBJ2-3; 9 bases map to TRBD1. V lost 0 bases, J lost 4 bases, and 8 bases stayed unmatched. CDR3 length equals 17 residues. Germline V lookup: CDR1 SGHVS, CDR2 FNYEAQ. CDR3 coding DNA: TGTGCCAGCAGCTTAGCAGGGGGGACAGGGAACCCAGATACGCAGTATTTT. Translation: CASSLAGGTGNPDTQYF.

The chain links TRBV4-1 to TRBJ2-1; TRBD2 matches at 9 bases. J gave up 3 bases and V 3 bases, and 12 bases lay outside the gene matches. The CDR3 is 18 residues long. CDR1 is MGHRA, CDR2 YSYEKL, per germline. The CDR3, as DNA: TGCGCCAGCAGCCATCCAAAATCTAGCGGGGACAACTACAATGAGCAGTTCTTC. This gives the protein CASSHPKSSGDNYNEQFF.

The chain carries TRBV28 and TRBJ2-1; unclear D gene. The CDR3 runs 13 residues. Germline CDR1 is MDHEN and CDR2 is SYDVKM. V was shortened by 3 bases and J by 9 bases, with 12 bases between the two germline ends. The CDR3 nucleotides are TGTGCCAGCAGTTTGACCCCCTGGGCTGAGCAGTTCTTC. It yields the protein CASSLTPWAEQFF. Complete variable domain (other parts from reference TRBV28 and TRBJ2-1): DVKVTQSSRYLVKRTGEKVFLECVQDMDHENMFWYRQDPGLGLRLIYFSYDVKMKEKGDIPEGYSVSREKKERFSLILESASTNQTSMYLCASSLTPWAEQFFGPGTRLTVL.

This chain links TRBV10-1 with TRBJ2-2; 9 positions match TRBD2. J lost 4 bases, V lost 0 bases, and 18 bases had no gene match. Germline loops: CDR1 WNHNN, CDR2 SYGVQD (reference sequence). The CDR3 consists of 21 residues. CDR3 region: CASSESRIAGVGKKTTGELFF. CDR3 DNA sequence: TGCGCCAGCAGTGAGTCCCGAATAGCGGGAGTTGGGAAAAAAACCACCGGGGAGCTGTTTTTT.

The chain uses TRBV5-1 and TRBJ1-5; D is possibly TRBD1 (5 bases). CDR1 is SGHRS and CDR2 is YFSETQ in the germline V gene. V was clipped by 4 bases and J by 3 bases, with 11 bases between them. CDR3 length: 14 amino acids. Here the CDR3 DNA reads TGCGCCAGCAGCCCAGGACATACCAATCAGCCCCAGCATTTT. Its translation: CASSPGHTNQPQHF.

V is TRBV9 and J is TRBJ2-3; 11 nucleotides line up with TRBD2. Looked up from germline, CDR1 is SGDLS and CDR2 is YYNGEE. V shed 10 bases and J 3 bases; nucleotides not matched to a gene: 4. The CDR3 spans 13 residues. In DNA, the CDR3 is TGTGCCGGCTCTAGCGGGAGGACAGATACGCAGTATTTT. This translates into CAGSSGRTDTQYF.